The clone carrying this TCR beta chain was seen a handful of times. Trimming stripped 4 bases from V and 13 bases from J, with 14 bases between. The CDR3 has 12 amino acids. Germline CDR1 and CDR2: PRHDT and FYEKMQ (reference sequence). These data belong to a study of CD8+ T cells in alopecia areata. Whole-study context: Twice a day, 5 to 10 mg of oral tofacitinib was administered to treated patients.

Extraction and reverse transcription of RNA yielded cDNA as the sequencing template. The repertoire was sequenced with immunoSEQ multiplex PCR; TCRdb's copy has only in-frame clones and lacks some. The profile shows 150,000 to 190,000 clones, about 51% of them singletons. This clonotype was sampled from a human donor with alopecia areata. This chain uses TRBV13 with TRBJ2-1; D gene uncertain. Source: CD8+ T cells sorted from blood, taken at week 0. CDR3 loop: CASSSLPGPQFF. CDR3 coding DNA: TGTGCCAGCAGCTCCCTACCCGGGCCTCAGTTCTTC.